The T cell receptor (beta chain) under discussion was sequenced for a study of T cell responses to AZD1222 COVID-19 vaccine. As to this clone: Its antigen is not known.

The table came from immunoSEQ multiplex PCR; TCRdb's copy has only in-frame clones and leaves some out. Of about 160,000 clones in the sample, roughly 91% were seen once. Study-level points and caveats: Only 5 or 6 individuals given AZD1222 were seropositive at baseline.

Losses at the gene ends were 3 bases for V and 7 bases for J; bases not matched to a gene: 1. The CDR3 runs 13 residues. Germline V lookup: CDR1 SGDLS, CDR2 YYNGEE. This sequence joins TRBV9 and TRBJ1-6, with TRBD1 identical over 7 bases. This receptor was obtained from an adult in good health. The specimen was peripheral blood, collected on day 0 of AZD1222 vaccination. The CDR3 sequence: CASSDRGNSPLHF. In nucleotides, the CDR3 is TGTGCCAGCAGCGACAGGGGAAATTCACCCCTCCACTTT.